This is a list of T cell receptor beta chains from one sample in a study of technical replicates of blood from a handful of donors. The repertoire was sequenced with immunoSEQ multiplex PCR; TCRdb's copy has only in-frame clones and lacks some. The sample shows tens of thousands of clones, approximately 84% of them seen only once. Sequenced: PBMCs. The source is a human donor in good health. Some clones in this sample may be carry-over from other donors' samples. The CDR3 runs from the conserved cysteine through the conserved F or W. A D gene is named only where the DNA matches it firmly. Clone size appears in some rows only: once, few, many, or a class for an expanded clone.

D	V	size	J	CDR3	DNA
-	TRBV7-9	-	TRBJ1-1	CASSFPAVVSQNTEAFF	TGTGCCAGCAGCTTCCCCGCGGTGGTCAGCCAGAACACTGAAGCTTTCTTT
TRBD1	TRBV30	-	TRBJ2-2	CAWITGTGGTGELFF	TGTGCCTGGATTACCGGGACAGGGGGGACCGGGGAGCTGTTTTTT
TRBD1	TRBV25-1	-	TRBJ1-1	CASSEYTGVGDTEAFF	TGTGCCAGCAGTGAATATACAGGGGTCGGGGACACTGAAGCTTTCTTT
-	TRBV7-7	-	TRBJ1-5	CASSVGPNQPQHF	TGTGCCAGCAGCGTGGGCCCAAATCAGCCCCAGCATTTT
-	TRBV7-2	-	TRBJ1-6	CASSLDSQYSPLHF	TGTGCCAGCAGCTTAGACTCCCAATATTCACCCCTCCACTTT
TRBD2	TRBV27	-	TRBJ2-1	CASSFSRVAGHNEQFF	TGTGCCAGCAGTTTTTCTCGAGTAGCGGGACACAATGAGCAGTTCTTC
-	TRBV5-8	-	TRBJ2-1	CASSLSGRSYNEQFF	TGTGCCAGCAGCTTGAGCGGCCGCTCCTACAATGAGCAGTTCTTC
TRBD1	TRBV2	-	TRBJ1-2	CASSEQGGGYGYTF	TGTGCCAGCAGCGAACAGGGGGGTGGCTATGGCTACACCTTC
-	TRBV10-2	many	TRBJ1-4	CASSGGMDEKLFF	TGCGCCAGCAGTGGGGGCATGGATGAAAAACTGTTTTTT
TRBD1	TRBV29-1	-	TRBJ1-6	CSVSRDSINSPLHF	TGCAGCGTTTCCCGGGACAGCATTAATTCACCCCTCCACTTT
TRBD2	TRBV7-6	-	TRBJ2-3	CASSAGDQGLADTQYF	TGTGCCAGCAGTGCGGGGGACCAGGGTCTTGCAGATACGCAGTATTTT
-	TRBV21-1	once	TRBJ2-1	CASSKEAREGSNEQFF	TGTGCCAGCAGCAAAGAGGCGCGGGAGGGCTCCAATGAGCAGTTCTTC
-	TRBV4-2	-	TRBJ1-2	CASSPEGGALGLGYTF	TGTGCCAGCAGCCCAGAAGGGGGGGCTTTGGGCCTTGGCTACACCTTC
-	TRBV14	-	TRBJ1-3	CASRREGGNTIYF	TGTGCCAGCAGGCGGGAAGGTGGAAACACCATATATTTT
TRBD1	TRBV6-6	-	TRBJ2-1	CASTGTGHNEQFF	TGTGCCAGCACCGGGACAGGGCACAATGAGCAGTTCTTC
-	TRBV29-1	-	TRBJ2-7	CSVPGIYSYEQYF	TGCAGCGTTCCCGGGATATACTCCTACGAGCAGTACTTC
TRBD2	TRBV30	-	TRBJ2-3	CAWMREYEDTQYF	TGTGCCTGGATGCGGGAGTATGAAGATACGCAGTATTTT
-	TRBV7-9	few	TRBJ2-3	CASSPRGGSDTQYF	TGTGCCAGCAGCCCTAGGGGGGGATCGGATACGCAGTATTTT
-	TRBV29-1	-	TRBJ1-1	CSAGGEAFF	TGCAGCGCCGGGGGGGAGGCTTTCTTT
TRBD2	TRBV29-1	-	TRBJ2-5	CSVVLAGGGETQYF	TGCAGCGTCGTACTAGCGGGAGGGGGGGAGACCCAGTACTTC
-	TRBV6-5	-	TRBJ2-7	CASSLGGEQYF	TGTGCCAGCAGTTTAGGGGGTGAGCAGTACTTC
TRBD2	TRBV4-3	-	TRBJ2-5	CASSRTSGSQETQYF	TGCGCCAGCAGTCGGACTAGCGGGAGCCAGGAGACCCAGTACTTC
-	TRBV27	-	TRBJ1-6	CASARGMNNSPLHF	TGTGCCAGCGCCAGAGGAATGAATAATTCACCCCTCCACTTT
-	TRBV6-1	-	TRBJ1-6	CASKGNRVQGSPLHF	TGTGCCAGCAAGGGGAATAGGGTGCAAGGTTCACCCCTCCACTTT
TRBD1	TRBV6-5	few	TRBJ1-6	CASSYSGDRGSPLHF	TGTGCCAGCAGTTACTCCGGGGACAGGGGATCACCCCTCCACTTT
TRBD2	TRBV19	-	TRBJ2-3	CASSMVAGGMDTQYF	TGTGCCAGTAGTATGGTAGCGGGAGGGATGGATACGCAGTATTTT
-	TRBV7-3	-	TRBJ2-5	CASSLGLAQETQYF	TGTGCCAGCAGCTTAGGGTTAGCGCAAGAGACCCAGTACTTC
-	TRBV19	-	TRBJ1-1	CASSPGSGTEAFF	TGTGCCAGTAGCCCGGGGTCGGGCACTGAAGCTTTCTTT
-	TRBV5-5	-	TRBJ2-7	CASSPAQAAYEQYF	TGTGCCAGCAGCCCGGCCCAGGCAGCCTACGAGCAGTACTTC
TRBD2	TRBV4-3	-	TRBJ2-1	CASISGGRYNEQFF	TGCGCCAGCATTAGCGGGGGCCGCTACAATGAGCAGTTCTTC
-	TRBV7-2	-	TRBJ1-3	CASSLRHFSGNTIYF	TGTGCCAGCAGCTTAAGACACTTCTCTGGAAACACCATATATTTT
TRBD2	TRBV18	-	TRBJ2-1	CASSPQGGFNEQFF	TGTGCCAGCTCACCGCAGGGAGGGTTCAATGAGCAGTTCTTC
-	TRBV5-1	-	TRBJ2-7	CASSLEGGAYEQYF	TGCGCCAGCAGCTTGGAGGGGGGGGCCTACGAGCAGTACTTC
TRBD2	TRBV10-1	-	TRBJ2-7	CARRGGREQYF	TGCGCCAGAAGGGGCGGGAGGGAGCAGTACTTC
-	TRBV19	-	TRBJ1-6	CASSLGLDNSPLHF	TGTGCCAGTAGTCTAGGACTGGATAATTCACCCCTCCACTTT
TRBD2	TRBV2	-	TRBJ2-1	CASSEASGSIEQFF	TGTGCCAGCAGCGAGGCTAGCGGGAGTATTGAGCAGTTCTTC
-	TRBV10-3	-	TRBJ1-1	CAISPGGEAFF	TGTGCCATCAGTCCCGGGGGGGAAGCTTTCTTT
-	TRBV6-4	-	TRBJ1-5	CASSSYSNQPQHF	TGTGCCAGCAGTAGCTATAGCAATCAGCCCCAGCATTTT
-	TRBV7-2	once	TRBJ2-5	CASSDPGETQYF	TGTGCCAGCAGCGATCCGGGAGAGACCCAGTACTTC
TRBD2	TRBV29-1	few	TRBJ2-1	CSGGDLLAGGGNEQFF	TGCAGCGGGGGAGACTTACTAGCGGGAGGTGGCAATGAGCAGTTCTTC
-	TRBV20-1	-	TRBJ1-4	CSAGGSPKLFF	TGCAGTGCTGGCGGGTCCCCAAAACTGTTTTTT
-	TRBV4-2	-	TRBJ2-2	CASSPSAGNGELFF	TGTGCCAGCAGCCCCAGCGCGGGGAACGGGGAGCTGTTTTTT
TRBD2	TRBV19	-	TRBJ2-3	CASSSGGAVDTQYF	TGTGCCAGTAGTAGCGGGGGGGCCGTAGATACGCAGTATTTT
-	TRBV12-5	-	TRBJ1-1	CASGNSRGVAFF	TGTGCTAGTGGAAACTCCCGGGGGGTTGCTTTCTTT
TRBD2	TRBV5-1	-	TRBJ2-1	CASRSGTSGSSEQFF	TGCGCCAGCAGGTCCGGGACTAGCGGGAGTAGTGAGCAGTTCTTC
-	TRBV7-2	-	TRBJ2-3	CASSVRGTDTQYF	TGTGCCAGCAGCGTGAGAGGCACAGATACGCAGTATTTT
TRBD1	TRBV7-2	-	TRBJ2-2	CASSSDRWKTGELFF	TGTGCCAGCAGCTCGGACAGGTGGAAGACCGGGGAGCTGTTTTTT
-	TRBV29-1	-	TRBJ2-1	CSVVGVGAYNEQFF	TGCAGCGTTGTCGGCGTGGGGGCGTACAATGAGCAGTTCTTC